These T cell receptor beta chains were read from a single sample in a study of cytotoxic CD8 clonotypes in ibrutinib-treated CLL. Profiled with immunoSEQ multiplex PCR; TCRdb holds only in-frame clones, not every one. Of 130,000 or so clones in the sample, 70% to 85% were seen once. Here the sequenced sample was PBMCs, taken after 12 months of ibrutinib treatment. The receptor source for this set is a human donor with chronic lymphocytic leukemia. CDR3s include the opening cysteine and the closing phenylalanine or tryptophan. Clone size is shown for a subset of rows, as once, few, many or a class of expanded clone.

TRBJ2-7 | TRBV28 | . | CASRRYRGFSYEQYF
TRBJ1-2 | TRBV7-2 | medium-sized | CASSRNPEQGNYGYTF
TRBJ2-1 | TRBV4-1 | . | CASSQSPNNEQFF
TRBJ1-2 | TRBV11-2 | . | CASSSLHYGYTF
TRBJ1-1 | TRBV2 | . | CASSEDSNTEAFF
TRBJ1-2 | TRBV10-3 | . | CAIRSWTELNYGYTF
TRBJ2-3 | TRBV29-1 | . | CSVGGPTSTDTQYF
TRBJ2-7 | TRBV27 | . | CASRQGIYEQYF
TRBJ1-4 | TRBV6-5 | medium-sized | CASSYEEGAREKLFF
TRBJ1-5 | TRBV5-8 | . | CASSFTLGQSNSNQPQHF
TRBJ2-1 | TRBV7-2 | . | CASSLVYNEQFF
TRBJ2-5 | TRBV18 | . | CASSRGGQETQYF
TRBJ2-5 | TRBV7-2 | . | CASSLTSGKETQYF
TRBJ2-3 | TRBV6-1 | . | CASSPAGVPDTQYF
TRBJ2-2 | TRBV28 | few | CASQPGGYTGELFF
TRBJ2-7 | TRBV7-9 | . | CASSFPVQGNEQYF
TRBJ2-7 | TRBV21-1 | . | CASSNPPRDEQYF
TRBJ1-4 | TRBV5-1 | . | CASSFGGGRNEKLFF
TRBJ1-1 | TRBV10-1 | . | CASRAWGGTEAFF
TRBJ1-6 | TRBV6-5 | . | CASSWAGAWSPLHF
TRBJ1-2 | TRBV5-6 | . | CASSETGQGVIGYTF
TRBJ2-1 | TRBV28 | . | CASSSLAGVNEQFF
TRBJ1-5 | TRBV7-8 | . | CASSRQGNSNQPQHF
TRBJ2-7 | TRBV11-2 | . | CASSLGTGFGSYEQYF
TRBJ1-3 | TRBV7-8 | few | CASSQTQGLWNTIYF
TRBJ2-2 | TRBV18 | . | CASSPYTGELFF
TRBJ2-1 | TRBV19 | . | CASSSRREHTNNEQFF
TRBJ2-7 | TRBV4-3 | . | CASSPHYSYEQYF
TRBJ1-5 | TRBV7-9 | once | CASSLEGIDQPQHF
TRBJ2-7 | TRBV9 | . | CASSVVAGYEQYF
TRBJ1-6 | TRBV5-1 | . | CASSLAETNNSPLHF
TRBJ2-7 | TRBV7-8 | once | CASSSHRQWGGQSNYEQYF
TRBJ2-2 | TRBV13 | few | CASSQAGELFF
TRBJ2-1 | TRBV5-4 | . | CASSLDALPPEQFF
TRBJ2-2 | TRBV28 | . | CASSRYGGANTGELFF
TRBJ2-3 | TRBV7-2 | . | CASARLAETDTQYF
TRBJ1-4 | TRBV27 | . | CASSSRHLSTNEKLFF